There are many counts of the clone carrying this T cell receptor beta chain. Germline CDR1 and CDR2: MNHEY and SVGAGI. With 5 bases clipped from V and 5 bases from J, the junction kept 10 bases outside the gene matches. This CDR3 has 16 residues. This entry belongs to a study of T cells after yellow fever vaccination. TCRdb re-called the 5' RACE reads with MiXCR, one entry per CDR3 protein. The sample lists about 150,000 distinct CDR3 sequences, roughly 6.4% occurring once. The sequence was obtained from a young man who received the YFV17D yellow fever vaccine. This chain joins TRBV6-5 and TRBJ2-1, with TRBD2 matching 9 bases. Material: CD4+ T cells sorted from PBMCs, obtained on the day of the first yellow fever vaccination. DNA for the CDR3: TGTGCCAGCAGTACGGGAATAGCGGGGGCCGACAATGAGCAGTTCTTC. Its translation is CASSTGIAGADNEQFF.